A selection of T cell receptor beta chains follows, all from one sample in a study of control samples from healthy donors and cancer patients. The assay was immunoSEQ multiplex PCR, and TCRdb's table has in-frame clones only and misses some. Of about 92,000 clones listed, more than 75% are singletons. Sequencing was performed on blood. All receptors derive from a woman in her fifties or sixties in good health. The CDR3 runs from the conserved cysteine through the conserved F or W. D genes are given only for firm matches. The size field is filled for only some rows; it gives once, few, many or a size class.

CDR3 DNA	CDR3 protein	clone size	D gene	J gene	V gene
TGTGCCAGCAGCCATGTCGGGACCGTCAAAAACATTCAGTACTTC	CASSHVGTVKNIQYF	-	-	TRBJ2-4	TRBV3-1/TRBV3-2
TGTGCCACCGCGGACAGTCTTACCGGGGCCAATCAGCCCCAGCATTTT	CATADSLTGANQPQHF	-	-	TRBJ1-5	TRBV10-3
TGTGCCAGCAGAGCCTCCGGGACTAGGGAAAAAGAGACCCAGTACTTC	CASRASGTREKETQYF	-	TRBD2	TRBJ2-5	TRBV3-1/TRBV3-2
TGTGCCAGCAGCGTCTTCGGGGGCGCTTCACCCCTCCACTTT	CASSVFGGASPLHF	-	-	TRBJ1-6	TRBV9
TGTGCCAGCAGTCCCGGAATCTCTGGAAACACCATATATTTT	CASSPGISGNTIYF	few	-	TRBJ1-3	TRBV27
TGTGCCAGCAGCTTCGGAGGGCCGAACGAGCAGTACTTC	CASSFGGPNEQYF	-	-	TRBJ2-7	TRBV7-2
TGTGCCACCGGGGGACACGAGCGAGGGGAGCTGTTTTTT	CATGGHERGELFF	-	-	TRBJ2-2	TRBV24-1
TGTGCCAGCAGTCGAGAGGACAGGGGCGGGCACGAGCAGTACTTC	CASSREDRGGHEQYF	once	TRBD1	TRBJ2-7	TRBV6-5
TGTGCCAGCAGCGACCGGGACCCGAGGTACGATACGCAGTATTTT	CASSDRDPRYDTQYF	-	-	TRBJ2-3	TRBV6-5
TGCGCCAGCAGCACAGATACGCAGTATTTT	CASSTDTQYF	-	-	TRBJ2-3	TRBV23-1
TGTGCCAGCAGCGTAGGAGGGGATGGTATCGGTGAAGCTTTCTTT	CASSVGGDGIGEAFF	-	-	TRBJ1-1	TRBV9
TGTGCCAGCAGTACAGGGCGAGTCGAAAAACTGTTTTTT	CASSTGRVEKLFF	many	-	TRBJ1-4	TRBV28
TGCGCCAGCGCTGACGGGGCGGCCCGAGGAGACTATGGCTACACCTTC	CASADGAARGDYGYTF	-	-	TRBJ1-2	TRBV5-1
TGTGCCAGCAGGGGTGGGGGCAGAACCTACGAGCAGTACTTC	CASRGGGRTYEQYF	-	-	TRBJ2-7	TRBV7-9
TGTGCCAGCAGTAGGACAGAGGGGATAGACACTGAAGCTTTCTTT	CASSRTEGIDTEAFF	-	-	TRBJ1-1	TRBV6-6
TGTGCCAGCAGCGGAAGTCCGGGGACAGGGATATTAACCCTCCACTTT	CASSGSPGTGILTLHF	once	TRBD1	TRBJ1-6	TRBV9
TGTGCCACCAGTGATTTTGGCGCTAGCGGTAGACTCACAGATACGCAGTATTTT	CATSDFGASGRLTDTQYF	-	TRBD2	TRBJ2-3	TRBV24-1
TGCGCCAGCAGCTTGGCCGGGACAGGGATATTACCTACACGACCCGTTTATGGCTACACCTTC	CASSLAGTGILPTRPVYGYTF	-	TRBD1	TRBJ1-2	TRBV5-1
TGTGCCAGCAGTTTGACCGGGACTAGCACAGATACGCAGTATTTT	CASSLTGTSTDTQYF	-	-	TRBJ2-3	TRBV7-6
TGTGCCAGCAGCGCAGGACAGGGGTACAATGAGCAGTTCTTC	CASSAGQGYNEQFF	-	TRBD1	TRBJ2-1	TRBV5-5
TGTGCCGTCGGATCCGGGACAGCGTACGAGCAGTACTTC	CAVGSGTAYEQYF	few	TRBD1	TRBJ2-7	TRBV27
TGTGCCAGTAGTTTCCTAGCGGGGGGGCTCAATGAGCAGTTCTTC	CASSFLAGGLNEQFF	-	TRBD2	TRBJ2-1	TRBV19
TGTGCCGCGGCAGGGCAGGGTCGGTACGAGCAGTACTTC	CAAAGQGRYEQYF	-	-	TRBJ2-7	TRBV10-3
TGTGCCAGCAGTTCTAGGACGGCAGGCACTGAAGCTTTCTTT	CASSSRTAGTEAFF	-	-	TRBJ1-1	TRBV7-9
TGTGCCAGTCGGCCGTACCAGGTTTCCAGCTCTGGAAACACCATATATTTT	CASRPYQVSSSGNTIYF	-	-	TRBJ1-3	TRBV19
TGTGCCAGCAGTTTGTTGGCTAACTATGGCTACACCTTC	CASSLLANYGYTF	-	-	TRBJ1-2	TRBV12-3/TRBV12-4
TGTGCCATCATGCGGGGGGGCTCTTACAATGAGCAGTTCTTC	CAIMRGGSYNEQFF	-	TRBD2	TRBJ2-1	TRBV10-3
TGTGCCAGCTCACCACCGGACTCACCCCTCCACTTT	CASSPPDSPLHF	-	-	TRBJ1-6	TRBV18
TGTGCCAGCAGGGATGTTGGGTCTAATTCACCCCTCCACTTT	CASRDVGSNSPLHF	once	-	TRBJ1-6	TRBV6-6
TGTGCCAGCAAGAATCAGCCCCAGCATTTT	CASKNQPQHF	few	-	TRBJ1-5	TRBV6-5
TGTGCCAGCTTGGGGCGGCCCGAAAGGTCGGAGGAGACCCAGTACTTC	CASLGRPERSEETQYF	-	-	TRBJ2-5	TRBV21-1
TGCGCCAGCAGTGACGGCGGGGCCAGAGGAGATACGCAGTATTTT	CASSDGGARGDTQYF	-	-	TRBJ2-3	TRBV10-1
TGTGCCAGCAGCTTAGAAGGGGGCGCGAATGGGGCCAACGTCCTGACTTTC	CASSLEGGANGANVLTF	-	TRBD1	TRBJ2-6	TRBV7-2
TGTGCCAGTAGGAGGTCCCACCGGACTAGCGGGAGTTACGAGCAGTACTTC	CASRRSHRTSGSYEQYF	-	TRBD2	TRBJ2-7	TRBV19
TGTGCAAGTCGCCCTCCAGGGGGGAACACTGAAGCTTTCTTT	CASRPPGGNTEAFF	-	-	TRBJ1-1	TRBV12-2
TGTGCCAGCAGTTCCCCGACAGGACGGGAGACCCAGTACTTC	CASSSPTGRETQYF	once	-	TRBJ2-5	TRBV6-2/TRBV6-3